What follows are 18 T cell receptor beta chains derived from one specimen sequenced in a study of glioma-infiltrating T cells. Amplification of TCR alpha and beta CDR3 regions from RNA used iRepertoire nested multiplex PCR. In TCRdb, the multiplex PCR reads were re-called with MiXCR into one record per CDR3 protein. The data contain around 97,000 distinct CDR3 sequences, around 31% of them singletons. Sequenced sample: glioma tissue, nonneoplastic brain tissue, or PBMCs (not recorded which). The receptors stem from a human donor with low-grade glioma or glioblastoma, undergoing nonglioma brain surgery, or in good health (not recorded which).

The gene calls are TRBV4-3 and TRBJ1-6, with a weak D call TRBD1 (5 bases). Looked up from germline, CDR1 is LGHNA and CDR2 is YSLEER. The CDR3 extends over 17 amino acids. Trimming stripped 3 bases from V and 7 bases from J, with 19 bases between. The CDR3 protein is CASSQVLQAGINSPLHF. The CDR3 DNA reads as TGCGCCAGCAGCCAGGTTCTCCAGGCAGGGATAAATTCACCCCTCCACTTT.

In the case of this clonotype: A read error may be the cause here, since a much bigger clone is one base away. The CDR3 coding sequence is TGTGCCAGCAGTTCACAGCGGGGTAACAATGAGCAGTTCTTC. Its protein product is CASSSQRGNNEQFF. J is TRBJ2-1 and V is TRBV28, with TRBD2 identical over 7 bases. The V gene's germline CDR1 is MDHEN and CDR2 SYDVKM. J gave up 5 bases and V 4 bases, and 5 bases lay outside the gene matches. The CDR3 loop spans 14 amino acids.

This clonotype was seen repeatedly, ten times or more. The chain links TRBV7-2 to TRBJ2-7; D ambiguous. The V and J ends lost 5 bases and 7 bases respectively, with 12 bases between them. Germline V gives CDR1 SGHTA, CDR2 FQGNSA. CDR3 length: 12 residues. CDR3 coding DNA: TGTGCCAGCAGCCCATATCTGGGGGAGCAGTACTTC. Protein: CASSPYLGEQYF.

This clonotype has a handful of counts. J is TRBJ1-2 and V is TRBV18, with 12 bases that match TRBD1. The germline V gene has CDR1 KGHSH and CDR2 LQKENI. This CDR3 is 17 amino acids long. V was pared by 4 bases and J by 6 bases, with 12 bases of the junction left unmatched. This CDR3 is CASSRDSPGQGADGYTF. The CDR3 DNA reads TGTGCCAGCTCACGTGACTCCCCGGGACAGGGGGCGGATGGCTACACCTTC.

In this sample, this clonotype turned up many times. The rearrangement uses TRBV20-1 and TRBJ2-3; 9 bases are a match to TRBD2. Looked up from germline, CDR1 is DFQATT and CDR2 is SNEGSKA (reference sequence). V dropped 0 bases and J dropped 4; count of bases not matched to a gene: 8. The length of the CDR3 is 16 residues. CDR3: CSARDSASGEADTQYF. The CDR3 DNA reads TGCAGTGCTAGAGATTCGGCTAGCGGGGAGGCAGATACGCAGTATTTT.

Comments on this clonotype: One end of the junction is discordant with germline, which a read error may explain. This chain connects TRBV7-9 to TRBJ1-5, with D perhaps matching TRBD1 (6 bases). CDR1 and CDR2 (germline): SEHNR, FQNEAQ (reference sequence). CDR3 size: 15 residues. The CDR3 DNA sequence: TGTGCCAGCAGCCCGGGTAGAGCGGAGGGGGAGCCCCAGCACTTT. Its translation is CASSPGRAEGEPQHF. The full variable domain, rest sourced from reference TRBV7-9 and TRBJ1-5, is DTGVSQNPRHKITKRGQNVTFRCDPISEHNRLYWYRQTLGQGPEFLTYFQNEAQLEKSRLLSDRFSAERPKGSFSTLEIQRTEQGDSAMYLCASSPGRAEGEPQHFGDGTRLSIL.

CDR3 DNA sequence: TGCGCCAGCAGCTTGGGGACAGGGGGCGGTCAGCCCCAGCATTTT. Translation: CASSLGTGGGQPQHF. This sequence joins TRBV5-1 and TRBJ1-5; 11 positions match TRBD1. Germline CDR1 is SGHRS and CDR2 is YFSETQ. This CDR3 is built from 15 residues. Germline trimming cut 0 bases from V and 6 bases from J; bases unmatched to any gene: 2. Complete variable domain (other parts from reference TRBV5-1 and TRBJ1-5): KAGVTQTPRYLIKTRGQQVTLSCSPISGHRSVSWYQQTPGQGLQFLFEYFSETQRNKGNFPGRFSGRQFSNSRSEMNVSTLELGDSALYLCASSLGTGGGQPQHFGDGTRLSIL.

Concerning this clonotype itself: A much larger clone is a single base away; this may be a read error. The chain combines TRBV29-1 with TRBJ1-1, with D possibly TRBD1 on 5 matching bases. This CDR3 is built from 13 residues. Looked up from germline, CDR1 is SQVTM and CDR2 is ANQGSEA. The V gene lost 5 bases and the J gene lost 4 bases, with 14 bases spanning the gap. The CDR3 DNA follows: TGCAGCGTTCACCAGGGAATGAGCACTGAAGCTTTCTTT. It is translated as CSVHQGMSTEAFF.

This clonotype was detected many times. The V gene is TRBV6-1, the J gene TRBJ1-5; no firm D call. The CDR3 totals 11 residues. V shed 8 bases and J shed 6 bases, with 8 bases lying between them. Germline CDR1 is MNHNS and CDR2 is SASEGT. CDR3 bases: TGTGCCAGCGGGAATCGTCAGCCCCAGCATTTT. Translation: CASGNRQPQHF.

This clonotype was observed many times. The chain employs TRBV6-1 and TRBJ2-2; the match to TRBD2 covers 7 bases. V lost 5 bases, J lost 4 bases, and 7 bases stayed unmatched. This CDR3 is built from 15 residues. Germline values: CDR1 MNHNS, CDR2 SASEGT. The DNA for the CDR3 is TGTGCCAGCAGTTTCGGGACTACCTCCACCGGGGAGCTGTTTTTT. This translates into CASSFGTTSTGELFF.

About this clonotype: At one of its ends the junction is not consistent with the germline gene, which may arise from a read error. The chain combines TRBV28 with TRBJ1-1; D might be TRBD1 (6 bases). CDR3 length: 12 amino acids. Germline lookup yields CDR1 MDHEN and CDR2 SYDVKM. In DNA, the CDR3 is TGTGCCAGCAGTTTCAGGGGCAGGGAAGCTTCCTTT. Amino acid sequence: CASSFRGREASF.

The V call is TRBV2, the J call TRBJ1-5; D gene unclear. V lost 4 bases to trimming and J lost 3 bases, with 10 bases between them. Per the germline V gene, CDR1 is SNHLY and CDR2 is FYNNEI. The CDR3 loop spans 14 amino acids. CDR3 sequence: CASSGWGDNQPQHF. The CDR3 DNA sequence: TGTGCCAGCAGTGGGTGGGGTGACAATCAGCCCCAGCATTTT.

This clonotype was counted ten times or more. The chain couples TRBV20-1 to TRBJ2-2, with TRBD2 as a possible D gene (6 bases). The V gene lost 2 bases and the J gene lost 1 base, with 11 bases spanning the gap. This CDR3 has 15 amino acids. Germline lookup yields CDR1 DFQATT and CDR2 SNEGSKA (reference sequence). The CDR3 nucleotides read TGCAGTGCTAGACCTCCGGGACTGAACACCGGGGAGCTGTTTTTT. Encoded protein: CSARPPGLNTGELFF.

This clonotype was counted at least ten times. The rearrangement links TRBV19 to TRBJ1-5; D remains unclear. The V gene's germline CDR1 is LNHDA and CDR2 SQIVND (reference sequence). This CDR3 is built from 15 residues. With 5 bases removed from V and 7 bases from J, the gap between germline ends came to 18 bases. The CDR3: CASSPPGREGQPQHF. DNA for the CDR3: TGTGCCAGTAGTCCCCCGGGGAGGGAGGGACAGCCCCAGCATTTT.

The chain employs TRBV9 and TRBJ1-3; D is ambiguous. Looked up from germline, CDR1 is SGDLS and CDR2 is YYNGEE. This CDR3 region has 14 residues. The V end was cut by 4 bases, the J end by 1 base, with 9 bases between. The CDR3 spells CASSPVGSGNTIYF. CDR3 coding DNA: TGTGCCAGCAGCCCCGTGGGATCTGGAAACACCATATATTTT.

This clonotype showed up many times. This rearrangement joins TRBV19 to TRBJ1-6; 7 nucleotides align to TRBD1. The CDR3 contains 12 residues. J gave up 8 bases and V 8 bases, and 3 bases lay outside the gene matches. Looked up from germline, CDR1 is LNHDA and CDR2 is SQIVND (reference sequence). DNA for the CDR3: TGTGCCAGTCGCCAGGGGGATTCACCCCTCCACTTT. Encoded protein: CASRQGDSPLHF.

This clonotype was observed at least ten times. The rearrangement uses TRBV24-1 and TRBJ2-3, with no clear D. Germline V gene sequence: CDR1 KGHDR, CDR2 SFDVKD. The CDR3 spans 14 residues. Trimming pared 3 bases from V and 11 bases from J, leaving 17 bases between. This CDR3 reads CATSDVFGPMKQYF. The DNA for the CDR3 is TGTGCCACCAGTGATGTTTTTGGGCCAATGAAGCAGTATTTT.

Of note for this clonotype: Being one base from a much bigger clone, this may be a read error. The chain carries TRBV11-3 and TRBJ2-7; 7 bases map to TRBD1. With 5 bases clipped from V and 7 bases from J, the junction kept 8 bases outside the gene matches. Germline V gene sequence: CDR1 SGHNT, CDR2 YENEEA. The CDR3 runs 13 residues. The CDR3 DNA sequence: TGTGCCAGCAGCCCAGACAGGGATGAAGAGCAGTACTTC. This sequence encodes CASSPDRDEEQYF.